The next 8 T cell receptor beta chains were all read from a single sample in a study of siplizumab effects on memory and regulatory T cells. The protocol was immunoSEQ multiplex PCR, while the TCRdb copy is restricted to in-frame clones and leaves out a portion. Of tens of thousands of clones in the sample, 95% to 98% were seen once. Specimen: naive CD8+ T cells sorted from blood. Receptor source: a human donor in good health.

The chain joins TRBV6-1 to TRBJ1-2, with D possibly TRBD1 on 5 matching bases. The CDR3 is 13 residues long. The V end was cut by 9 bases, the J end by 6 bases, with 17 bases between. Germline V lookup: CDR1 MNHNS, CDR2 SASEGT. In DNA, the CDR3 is TGTGCCAGTCGTTGGGACGGCGGGCATGGCTACACCTTC. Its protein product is CASRWDGGHGYTF.

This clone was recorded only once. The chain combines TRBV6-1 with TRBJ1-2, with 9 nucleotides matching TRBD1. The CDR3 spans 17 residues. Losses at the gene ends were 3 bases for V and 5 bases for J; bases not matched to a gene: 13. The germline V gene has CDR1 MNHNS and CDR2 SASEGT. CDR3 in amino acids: CASSDNPGLTGGYGYTF. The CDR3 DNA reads TGTGCCAGCAGTGACAACCCGGGATTGACAGGGGGATATGGCTACACCTTC.

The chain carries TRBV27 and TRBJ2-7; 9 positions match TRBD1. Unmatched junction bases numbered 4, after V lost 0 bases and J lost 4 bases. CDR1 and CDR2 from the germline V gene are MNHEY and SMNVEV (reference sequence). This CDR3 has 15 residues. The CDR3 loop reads CASSLSIGTGYEQYF. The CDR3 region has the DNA TGTGCCAGCAGTTTATCGATTGGGACAGGGTACGAGCAGTACTTC.

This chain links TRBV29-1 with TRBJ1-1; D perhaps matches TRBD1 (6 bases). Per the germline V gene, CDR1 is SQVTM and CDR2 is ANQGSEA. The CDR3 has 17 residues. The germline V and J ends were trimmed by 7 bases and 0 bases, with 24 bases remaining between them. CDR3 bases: TGCAGCGCCTACATCCGGGACACCTTTGGCGTGAACACTGAAGCTTTCTTT. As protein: CSAYIRDTFGVNTEAFF.

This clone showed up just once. DNA for the CDR3: TGTGCCAGCAGGGCAACGCAAGAGTACAATGAGCAGTTCTTC. As protein: CASRATQEYNEQFF. This rearrangement joins TRBV7-2 to TRBJ2-1; D remains unclear. Germline CDR1 reads SGHTA; CDR2 reads FQGNSA. Trimming took off 6 bases at V and 4 bases at J, with 13 bases between the two ends. This CDR3 spans 14 amino acids.

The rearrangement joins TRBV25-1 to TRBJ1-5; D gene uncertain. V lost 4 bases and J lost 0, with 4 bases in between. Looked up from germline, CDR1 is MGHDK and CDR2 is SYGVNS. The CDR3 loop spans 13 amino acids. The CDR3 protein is CASSAGSNQPQHF. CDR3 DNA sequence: TGTGCCAGCAGTGCCGGTAGCAATCAGCCCCAGCATTTT.

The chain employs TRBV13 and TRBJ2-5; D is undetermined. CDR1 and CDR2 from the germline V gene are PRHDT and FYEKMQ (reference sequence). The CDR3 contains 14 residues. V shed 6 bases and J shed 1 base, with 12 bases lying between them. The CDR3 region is CASRDGAAQETQYF. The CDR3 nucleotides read TGTGCCAGCAGAGACGGTGCGGCCCAAGAGACCCAGTACTTC.

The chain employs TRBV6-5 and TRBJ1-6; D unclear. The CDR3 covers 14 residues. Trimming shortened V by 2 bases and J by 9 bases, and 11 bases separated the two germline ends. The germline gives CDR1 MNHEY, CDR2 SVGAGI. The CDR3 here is CASSYSHLGSPLHF. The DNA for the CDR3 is TGTGCCAGCAGTTACAGTCATTTGGGTTCACCCCTCCACTTT.